These T cell receptor beta chains were read from a single sample in a study of blood T cells in healthy people across ages. TCRdb re-called the 5' RACE reads through MiXCR, storing one row per CDR3 protein. This table has hundreds of thousands of distinct CDR3 sequences, approximately 30% appearing once. The specimen was blood. These receptors were obtained from a woman of 80 years or more in good health. Both conserved end residues are part of each CDR3. A D gene is named only where the DNA matches it firmly. Not every row has a clone size; where given, it reads once, few, many or a size class.

>TRBV7-2|TRBJ2-3|.|TRBD2
CASSWDGRTDTQYF
TGTGCCAGCAGCTGGGACGGGAGGACAGATACGCAGTATTTT
>TRBV6-5|TRBJ1-1|many|.
CASSYSRNTNTEAFF
TGTGCCAGCAGTTACTCGAGGAATACGAACACTGAAGCTTTCTTT
>TRBV20-1|TRBJ2-7|many|.
CSAPFRTGATYEQYF
TGCAGTGCCCCCTTTAGGACCGGAGCAACCTACGAGCAGTACTTC
>TRBV28|TRBJ2-6|many|.
CASSPIDGANVLTF
TGTGCCAGCAGCCCCATTGATGGGGCCAACGTCCTGACTTTC
>TRBV7-6|TRBJ2-7|.|.
CASSLSGTEAYEQYF
TGTGCCAGCAGCTTGTCTGGGACCGAGGCCTACGAGCAGTACTTC
>TRBV6-6|TRBJ2-1|many|TRBD2
CASSYRTSVSYNEQFF
TGTGCCAGCAGTTACCGGACTAGCGTCTCCTACAATGAGCAGTTCTTC
>TRBV20-1|TRBJ2-7|many|.
CSAKGLLLTHEQYF
TGCAGTGCTAAAGGGCTTCTGTTGACCCACGAGCAGTACTTC
>TRBV6-5|TRBJ2-2|few|TRBD2
CASMRGTSAGELFF
TGTGCCAGCATGCGTGGGACTAGCGCCGGGGAGCTGTTTTTT
>TRBV5-5|TRBJ2-3|many|.
CASSLDTRTDTQYF
TGTGCCAGCAGCTTGGACACCCGCACAGATACGCAGTATTTT
>TRBV7-2|TRBJ2-7|few|.
CASSLGKGQSYEQYF
TGTGCCAGCAGCTTAGGAAAAGGGCAGAGCTACGAGCAGTACTTC
>TRBV10-3|TRBJ2-5|.|TRBD2
CATALAIQETQYF
TGTGCCACCGCACTAGCGATTCAAGAGACCCAGTACTTC
>TRBV2|TRBJ1-2|many|TRBD1
CASSEIGQVRGYTF
TGTGCCAGCAGTGAGATCGGACAGGTGCGTGGCTACACCTTC